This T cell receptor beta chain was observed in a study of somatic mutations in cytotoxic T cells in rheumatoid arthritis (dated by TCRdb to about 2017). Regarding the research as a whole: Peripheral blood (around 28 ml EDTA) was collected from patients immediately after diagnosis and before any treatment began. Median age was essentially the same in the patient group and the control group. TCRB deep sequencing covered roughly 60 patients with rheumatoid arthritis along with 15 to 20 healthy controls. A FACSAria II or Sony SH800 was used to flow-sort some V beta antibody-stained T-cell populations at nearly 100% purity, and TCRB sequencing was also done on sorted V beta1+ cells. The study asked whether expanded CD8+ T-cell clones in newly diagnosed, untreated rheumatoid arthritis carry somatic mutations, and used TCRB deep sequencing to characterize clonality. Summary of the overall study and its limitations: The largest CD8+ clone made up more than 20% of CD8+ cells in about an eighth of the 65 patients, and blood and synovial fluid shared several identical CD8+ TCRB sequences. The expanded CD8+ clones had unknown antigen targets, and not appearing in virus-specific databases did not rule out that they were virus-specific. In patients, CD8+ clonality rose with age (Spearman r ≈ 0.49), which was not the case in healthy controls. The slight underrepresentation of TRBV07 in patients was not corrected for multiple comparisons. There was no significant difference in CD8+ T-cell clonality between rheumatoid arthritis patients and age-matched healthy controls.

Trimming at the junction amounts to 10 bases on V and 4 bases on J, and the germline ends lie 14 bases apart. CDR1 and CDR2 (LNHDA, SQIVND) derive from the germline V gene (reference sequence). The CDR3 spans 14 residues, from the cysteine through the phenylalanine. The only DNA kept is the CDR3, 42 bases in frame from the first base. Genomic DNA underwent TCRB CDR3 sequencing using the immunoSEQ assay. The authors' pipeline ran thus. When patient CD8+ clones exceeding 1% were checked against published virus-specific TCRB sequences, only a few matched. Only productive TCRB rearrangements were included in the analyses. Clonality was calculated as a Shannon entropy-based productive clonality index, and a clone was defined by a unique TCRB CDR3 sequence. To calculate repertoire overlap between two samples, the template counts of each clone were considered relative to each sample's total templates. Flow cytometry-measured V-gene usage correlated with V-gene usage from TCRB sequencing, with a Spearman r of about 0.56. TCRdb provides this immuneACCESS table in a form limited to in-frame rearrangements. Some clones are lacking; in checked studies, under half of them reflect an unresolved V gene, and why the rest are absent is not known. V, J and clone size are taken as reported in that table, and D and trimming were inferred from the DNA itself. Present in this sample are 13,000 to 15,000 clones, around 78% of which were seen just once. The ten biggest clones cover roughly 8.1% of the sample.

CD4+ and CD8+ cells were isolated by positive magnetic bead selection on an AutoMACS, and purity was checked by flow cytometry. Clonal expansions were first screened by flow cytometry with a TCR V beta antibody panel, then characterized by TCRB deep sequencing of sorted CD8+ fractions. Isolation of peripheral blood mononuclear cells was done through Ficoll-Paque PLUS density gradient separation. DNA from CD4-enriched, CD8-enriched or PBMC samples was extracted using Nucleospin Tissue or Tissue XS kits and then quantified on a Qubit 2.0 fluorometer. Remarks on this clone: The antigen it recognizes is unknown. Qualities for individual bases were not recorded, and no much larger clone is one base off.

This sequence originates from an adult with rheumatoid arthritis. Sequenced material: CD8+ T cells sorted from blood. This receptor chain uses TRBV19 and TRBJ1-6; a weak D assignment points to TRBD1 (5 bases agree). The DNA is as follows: TGTGCCACCACCCTAAGGGGTTATAATTCACCCCTCCACTTT. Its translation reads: CATTLRGYNSPLHF.